One and the same sample provided the 9 T cell receptor beta chains below, sequenced in a study of cytomegalovirus exposure and HLA in healthy donors. In the PCR, 60 Vbeta and 13 Jbeta primers were used. The repertoire was sequenced with immunoSEQ multiplex PCR; TCRdb's copy has only in-frame clones and lacks some. Of fewer than 110,000 clones listed, around three quarters were seen once; the top ten hold under 5%. The source material was PBMCs. The receptor set was obtained from a male donor in good health and CMV-seronegative.

The chain carries TRBV5-1 and TRBJ2-1, with D perhaps TRBD1 (6 bases). CDR1 and CDR2 (germline): SGHRS, YFSETQ. The V and J ends lost 4 bases and 2 bases respectively, with 13 bases between them. The CDR3 totals 15 residues. CDR3 in DNA: TGCGCCAGCAGCCACGTGCAGGGGCCCTACAATGAGCAGTTCTTC. Translation: CASSHVQGPYNEQFF.

The gene calls are TRBV30 and TRBJ1-1; D perhaps matches TRBD1 (6 bases). V was pared by 2 bases and J by 0 bases, with 13 bases between. The CDR3 loop spans 15 amino acids. Germline CDR1 reads GTSNPN; CDR2 reads SVGIG (reference sequence). The CDR3 loop reads CAWSKEDRMNTEAFF. CDR3 sequence (DNA): TGTGCCTGGAGTAAAGAGGACAGAATGAACACTGAAGCTTTCTTT.

The genes are TRBV11-2 and TRBJ1-5; tentative D call: TRBD1 (5 bases). CDR1 and CDR2 (germline): SGHAT, FQNNGV. This CDR3 spans 14 amino acids. Trimming took off 6 bases at V and 1 base at J, with 10 bases between the two ends. CDR3 coding DNA: TGTGCCAGCAGTCTCGGGGGGAGCAATCAGCCCCAGCATTTT. It translates to CASSLGGSNQPQHF.

The rearrangement uses TRBV5-1 and TRBJ2-5, with a weak D call TRBD2 (5 bases). Trimming removed 0 bases at V and 2 bases at J, with 11 bases between. The length of the CDR3 is 15 residues. Germline V gene lookup returns CDR1 SGHRS and CDR2 YFSETQ. The CDR3 is CASSLDGGWQETQYF. In DNA form, the CDR3 reads TGCGCCAGCAGCTTGGATGGCGGGTGGCAAGAGACCCAGTACTTC.

The chain couples TRBV11-2 to TRBJ2-7, with 8 bases that match TRBD2. After removal of 5 bases from V and 2 bases from J, the junction contained 11 bases not matched to a gene. The length of the CDR3 is 16 residues. CDR1 and CDR2 (germline): SGHAT, FQNNGV. Here the CDR3 DNA reads TGTGCCAGCAGCGCGGGACTAGGGACCGATGCCTACGAGCAGTACTTC. Its protein product is CASSAGLGTDAYEQYF.

In this sample, this clone turned up a few times. This sequence joins TRBV6-6 and TRBJ2-1; D is possibly TRBD2 (6 bases). The CDR3 covers 15 residues. Looked up from germline, CDR1 is MNHNY and CDR2 is SVGAGI (reference sequence). V shed 3 bases and J shed 7 bases, with 16 bases lying between them. CDR3 in DNA: TGTGCCAGCAGTTATGTGGGAGGACCTACGAATGAGCAGTTCTTC. Its protein product is CASSYVGGPTNEQFF.

The chain is built from TRBV27 and TRBJ2-3; weak D call: TRBD2 (5 bases). CDR3 length: 21 amino acids. V was shortened by 0 bases and J by 0 bases, with 25 bases between the two germline ends. The germline V gene encodes CDR1 MNHEY and CDR2 SMNVEV (reference sequence). The chain's CDR3 is CASSLSSKIWRLAPSTDTQYF. The CDR3 nucleotides read TGTGCCAGCAGTTTATCCTCGAAGATTTGGAGGTTAGCGCCTAGCACAGATACGCAGTATTTT.

The chain joins TRBV2 to TRBJ1-5, with a tentative D call TRBD1 (5 bases). Trimming took off 4 bases at V and 5 bases at J, with 18 bases between the two ends. Germline CDR1 is SNHLY and CDR2 is FYNNEI. The CDR3 runs to 16 residues. Here the CDR3 reads CASSGIGGVFDQPQHF. CDR3 nucleotide sequence: TGTGCCAGCAGTGGAATCGGGGGGGTTTTTGATCAGCCCCAGCATTTT.

V usage is TRBV6-5 and J usage is TRBJ2-1; D is uncertain. Germline V gene data show CDR1 as MNHEY and CDR2 as SVGAGI. The V gene lost 2 bases and the J gene lost 4 bases, with 15 bases spanning the gap. The CDR3 runs to 16 residues. CDR3 protein: CASSYRAHPLYNEQFF. Written as DNA, the CDR3 is TGTGCCAGCAGTTACAGAGCCCACCCTCTATACAATGAGCAGTTCTTC.